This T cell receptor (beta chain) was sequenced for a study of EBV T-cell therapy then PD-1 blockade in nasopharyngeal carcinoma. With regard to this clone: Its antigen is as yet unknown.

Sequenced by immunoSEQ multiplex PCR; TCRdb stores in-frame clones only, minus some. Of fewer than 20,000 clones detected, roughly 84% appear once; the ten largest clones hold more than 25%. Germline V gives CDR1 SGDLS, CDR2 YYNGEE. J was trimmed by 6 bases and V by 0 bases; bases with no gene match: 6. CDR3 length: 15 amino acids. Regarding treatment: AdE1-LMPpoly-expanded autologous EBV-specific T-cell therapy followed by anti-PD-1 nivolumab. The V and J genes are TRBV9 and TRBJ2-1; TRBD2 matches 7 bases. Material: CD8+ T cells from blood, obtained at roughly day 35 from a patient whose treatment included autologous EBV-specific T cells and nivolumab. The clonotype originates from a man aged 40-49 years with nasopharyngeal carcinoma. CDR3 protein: CASSVDGGSSNEQFF. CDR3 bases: TGTGCCAGCAGCGTAGACGGGGGGTCGAGCAATGAGCAGTTCTTC. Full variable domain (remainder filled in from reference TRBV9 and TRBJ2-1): DSGVTQTPKHLITATGQRVTLRCSPRSGDLSVYWYQQSLDQGLQFLIQYYNGEERAKGNILERFSAQQFPDLHSELNLSSLELGDSALYFCASSVDGGSSNEQFFGPGTRLTVL.